One sample yielded the 28 T cell receptor beta chains listed below, sequenced in a study of low-dose radiotherapy and immunotherapy resistance in tumors. This sample's time point: after trial treatment. Treatment indicated: LDRT plus nivolumab, ipilimumab, low-dose cyclophosphamide and aspirin (RACIN trial). Alpha- and beta-chain coverage of first-strand cDNA came from TRAV- and TRBV-specific primers. An approximately 19-cycle PCR with a constant-region primer and V-primer adapter amplified TCRs. TCRdb passed the reads through MiXCR, listing each CDR3 protein once. The data show about 100,000 distinct CDR3 sequences, with under 25% seen just once and roughly 3.9% held by the top ten. Specimen: PBMCs, collected after low-dose radiotherapy plus immunotherapy. The receptor source for this set is a male donor with prostate cancer.

In its sample, this clonotype was seen many times. The rearrangement uses TRBV29-1 and TRBJ2-3; possible D gene TRBD2, 5 bases. The V gene's germline CDR1 is SQVTM and CDR2 ANQGSEA. V lost 2 bases and J lost 4, with 13 bases in between. This CDR3 has 14 amino acids. The CDR3 nucleotides read TGCAGCGTTGAACCGGCGGCCGGGGCAGATACGCAGTATTTT. Encoded protein: CSVEPAAGADTQYF.

The table lists this clonotype with many counts. The chain links TRBV2 to TRBJ2-7; D not certain. The CDR3 is 13 residues long. V was clipped by 5 bases and J by 7 bases, with 15 bases between them. Germline CDR1 SNHLY, CDR2 FYNNEI. DNA for the CDR3: TGTGCCAGCAGTAGTTTTCAGGACGGTGAGCAGTACTTC. Protein product: CASSSFQDGEQYF.

At least ten counts were recorded for this clonotype. The chain has TRBV23-1 and TRBJ2-7; D remains ambiguous. TRBV23-1 counts as an open reading frame of uncertain function. The length of the CDR3 is 13 residues. Trimming left V 4 bases short and J 2 bases short, with 9 bases between. Here the CDR3 DNA reads TGCGCCAGCAGTCTTCACAGTACCTACGAGCAGTACTTC. Protein sequence: CASSLHSTYEQYF.

V gene TRBV19 combines with J gene TRBJ2-5; tentatively, D is TRBD1 or TRBD2 (5 bases each). The CDR3 is 15 residues long. With 2 bases removed from V and 4 bases from J, the gap between germline ends came to 14 bases. Germline lookup yields CDR1 LNHDA and CDR2 SQIVND (reference sequence). The CDR3 sequence is CASSITGTWGETQYF. DNA for the CDR3: TGTGCCAGTAGTATAACGGGGACGTGGGGAGAGACCCAGTACTTC. The full variable domain, rest sourced from reference TRBV19 and TRBJ2-5, is DGGITQSPKYLFRKEGQNVTLSCEQNLNHDAMYWYRQDPGQGLRLIYYSQIVNDFQKGDIAEGYSVSREKKESFPLTVTSAQKNPTAFYLCASSITGTWGETQYFGPGTRLLVL.

The table lists this clonotype with many counts. The chain combines TRBV12-3 or TRBV12-4 with TRBJ2-1, with TRBD2 matching over 11 bases. The V gene end was trimmed by 4 bases and the J gene end by 2 bases; junction bases not matched to a gene: 10. The CDR3 totals 18 residues. CDR3 nucleotide sequence: TGTGCCAGCAGTTCGACTAGCGGGGACCTTCTCACCTACAATGAGCAGTTCTTC. Protein product: CASSSTSGDLLTYNEQFF.

The table lists this clonotype with many counts. The V and J genes are TRBV2 and TRBJ2-7; weak D call: TRBD2 (5 bases). The CDR3 covers 13 residues. Germline V gives CDR1 SNHLY, CDR2 FYNNEI. Trimming removed 6 bases from V and 2 bases from J, with 11 bases in between. This chain's CDR3 is CASRRTVTYEQYF. CDR3 in DNA: TGTGCCAGCAGAAGGACTGTCACCTACGAGCAGTACTTC.

Comments on this clonotype: A far larger clone lies a single base away; this is likely a read error. This sequence joins TRBV6-2 or TRBV6-3 and TRBJ2-1, with D hard to call. V was trimmed by 5 bases and J by 10 bases, leaving 15 bases between them. Germline V gives CDR1 MNHEY, CDR2 SVGEGT. The CDR3 spans 13 residues. Here the CDR3 reads CASSEQSSYEQFF. The CDR3 bases are TGTGCCAGCAGTGAACAGAGCTCCTACGAGCAGTTCTTC.

This clonotype showed up just once. A much larger clone differs by one base, so this may be a read error. The rearrangement joins TRBV30 to TRBJ1-4, with unresolved D. The length of the CDR3 is 14 residues. The germline gives CDR1 GTSNPN, CDR2 SVGIG (reference sequence). The CDR3 spells CAWTLRETNEKLIF. In DNA, the CDR3 is TGTGCCTGGACCCTCCGGGAAACCAATGAAAAACTGATTTTT.

This clonotype was seen many times. The V gene is TRBV13, the J gene TRBJ2-5; maybe TRBD2 (5 bases). Germline V gene data show CDR1 as PRHDT and CDR2 as FYEKMQ (reference sequence). The CDR3 sequence is 15 residues long. Deletions cut 5 bases from V and 1 base from J, with 14 bases between. CDR3 nucleotide sequence: TGTGCCAGCAGCCGGGATAGGAGGACCCAAGAGACCCAGTACTTC. Encoded protein: CASSRDRRTQETQYF.

A note on this clonotype: A far larger clone is off by one base, so a read error is likely. The chain joins TRBV7-2 to TRBJ1-2, with 7 nucleotides matching TRBD2. With the DNA end fitting TRBJ2-7 better, the J assignment may be wrong. This CDR3 region has 17 residues. Germline V gene sequence: CDR1 SGHTA, CDR2 FQGNSA. The CDR3 region is CASSLAVQAGTGNEQYF. CDR3 DNA sequence: TGTGCCAGCAGCTTAGCGGTTCAAGCGGGGACGGGCAATGAGCAGTACTTC.

This clonotype was seen more than once but under ten times. The genes are TRBV2 and TRBJ2-3; D could derive from TRBD1 or TRBD2 (5 bases each). The CDR3 runs to 14 residues. With 6 bases removed from V and 6 bases from J, the gap between germline ends came to 16 bases. The germline gives CDR1 SNHLY, CDR2 FYNNEI. The CDR3 nucleotides read TGTGCCAGCAGCTCCGGGGTTCGGGGCGATACGCAGTATTTT. It yields the protein CASSSGVRGDTQYF.

This clonotype was recorded at least ten times. CDR3 amino acids: CASIGATDTQYF. CDR3 coding DNA: TGTGCCAGCATAGGGGCCACAGATACGCAGTATTTT. The chain combines TRBV12-3 or TRBV12-4 with TRBJ2-3, with D possibly being TRBD1 (5 bases). Trimming cost V 7 bases and J 2 bases, with 7 bases left between them. This CDR3 is 12 amino acids long.

The table lists this clonotype with a count of one. CDR3 nucleotide sequence: TGTGCCAGCAGTGGCGGTCCCTATGGCTACACCTTC. It encodes CASSGGPYGYTF. The V and J genes are TRBV28 and TRBJ1-2; D not certain. CDR3 length: 12 amino acids. The germline V and J ends were trimmed by 5 bases and 4 bases, with 8 bases remaining between them. Germline V gives CDR1 MDHEN, CDR2 SYDVKM.

The chain combines TRBV5-1 with TRBJ2-3; TRBD1 aligns across 7 bases. Trimming cost V 7 bases and J 2 bases; bases outside gene matches: 10. CDR3 length equals 15 residues. The germline CDR1 and CDR2 sequences are SGHRS and YFSETQ. CDR3 bases: TGCGCCAGCCGCCTACGGACAGGAGACACAGATACGCAGTATTTT. Its translation is CASRLRTGDTDTQYF.

This clonotype showed up many times. V gene TRBV28 combines with J gene TRBJ2-5, with 10 bases aligning to TRBD2. V was clipped by 4 bases and J by 7 bases; unmatched bases: 6. This CDR3 spans 14 amino acids. CDR1 is MDHEN, CDR2 SYDVKM, per germline. The chain's CDR3 is CASSSRTSGATQYF. The CDR3 DNA follows: TGTGCCAGCAGTTCCCGGACTAGCGGCGCGACCCAGTACTTC.

Turning to this clonotype: This likely traces to a read error, being one base from a far larger clone. This chain joins TRBV10-3 and TRBJ2-3; 10 bases map to TRBD2. V lost 3 bases, J lost 2 bases, and 2 bases stayed unmatched. Looked up from germline, CDR1 is ENHRY and CDR2 is SYGVKD. The CDR3 sequence is 15 residues long. CDR3 in DNA: TGTGCCATCAGTGAACTAGCGGGGTCCACAGATACGCAGTATTTT. It encodes CAISELAGSTDTQYF.

This clonotype came up many times. J is TRBJ1-5 and V is TRBV3-1; no clear D. The CDR3 is 15 residues long. V dropped 1 base and J dropped 2 bases, with 9 bases sitting between them. Per germline, CDR1 LGHDT and CDR2 YNNKEL (reference sequence). CDR3 DNA: TGTGCCAGCAGCCAAGTCCCGGACGGCAATCAGCCCCAGCATTTT. Protein sequence: CASSQVPDGNQPQHF.

In regard to this clonotype: A read error likely explains this, since a far larger clone differs by one base. The CDR3 spells CATSQGGDTQYF. CDR3 DNA sequence: TGTGCCACCAGTCAAGGGGGAGATACGCAGTATTTT. The rearrangement links TRBV24-1 to TRBJ2-3, with a weak D call TRBD1 (6 bases). Germline lookup yields CDR1 KGHDR and CDR2 SFDVKD. The CDR3 contains 12 residues. Trimming took off 6 bases at V and 5 bases at J, with 8 bases between the two ends.

V usage is TRBV5-5 and J usage is TRBJ2-7; no clear D gene. Trimming shortened V by 0 bases and J by 7 bases, and 11 bases separated the two germline ends. Germline loops: CDR1 SGHKS, CDR2 YYEKEE (reference sequence). The CDR3 has 13 residues. CDR3 nucleotides: TGTGCCAGCAGCTTGGGACCTATGTTGGAGCAGTACTTC. Amino acids: CASSLGPMLEQYF.

This clonotype appeared many times. The chain employs TRBV5-1 and TRBJ1-6; 9 nucleotides line up with TRBD1. Germline-derived CDR1 and CDR2 are SGHRS and YFSETQ. V shed 2 bases and J 0 bases; nucleotides not matched to a gene: 6. The CDR3 has 18 amino acids. CDR3 DNA: TGCGCCAGCAGCTTCGGGACAGGGACTTCCTCCTATAATTCACCCCTCCACTTT. This encodes CASSFGTGTSSYNSPLHF.

This sequence joins TRBV28 and TRBJ2-1, with a tentative D call TRBD1 (6 bases). The CDR3 runs to 16 residues. Trimming left V 6 bases short and J 0 bases short, with 15 bases between. Germline CDR1 is MDHEN and CDR2 is SYDVKM. The CDR3 here is CASRGASRASYNEQFF. CDR3 nucleotide sequence: TGTGCCAGCAGGGGGGCCAGTAGGGCCTCCTACAATGAGCAGTTCTTC.

There are many counts of this clonotype. The CDR3 is CSAREGRRNEKLFF. DNA of the CDR3: TGCAGTGCTAGAGAAGGGCGCCGTAATGAAAAACTGTTTTTT. The chain employs TRBV20-1 and TRBJ1-4; no definite D call. The germline CDR1 and CDR2 sequences are DFQATT and SNEGSKA (reference sequence). This CDR3 has 14 residues. The germline V and J ends were trimmed by 0 bases and 4 bases, with 9 bases remaining between them.

This clonotype has just a few counts. The genes are TRBV5-1 and TRBJ2-3, with a weak D call TRBD2 (5 bases). This CDR3 is built from 15 residues. V gave up 6 bases and J gave up 2 bases, with 16 bases separating them. In germline, CDR1 is SGHRS, CDR2 YFSETQ. In DNA form, the CDR3 reads TGCGCCAGCAAGGTAAACCTAGCCATCACAGATACGCAGTATTTT. Its protein is CASKVNLAITDTQYF.

This clonotype was counted many times. The chain couples TRBV2 to TRBJ2-2; tentative D call: TRBD2 (7 bases). The germline V gene encodes CDR1 SNHLY and CDR2 FYNNEI. The V end lost 11 bases, the J end lost 4 bases, and 17 bases lay between the germline ends. This CDR3 is 14 amino acids long. As DNA, the CDR3 is TGTGCCGTGGTGGGGGGGCGAATCACCGGGGAGCTGTTTTTT. It specifies CAVVGGRITGELFF.

Ten or more counts support this clonotype. This chain joins TRBV13 and TRBJ1-1; D gene ambiguous. The CDR3 is 14 residues long. Germline V CDR1 and CDR2: PRHDT, FYEKMQ (reference sequence). V gave up 4 bases and J gave up 4 bases, with 13 bases separating them. The CDR3 DNA reads as TGTGCCAGCAGCTCCGGGGAAGAAGTCACTGAAGCTTTCTTT. Its protein product is CASSSGEEVTEAFF. Variable domain in full (rest from reference TRBV13 and TRBJ1-1): AAGVIQSPRHLIKEKRETATLKCYPIPRHDTVYWYQQGPGQDPQFLISFYEKMQSDKGSIPDRFSAQQFSDYHSELNMSSLELGDSALYFCASSSGEEVTEAFFGQGTRLTVV.

In this sample, this clonotype turned up many times. For the CDR3, the DNA is TGTGCCAGCAGTCCAAGGCGGACAGGGGGTGTAACAGATACGCAGTATTTT. Translating gives CASSPRRTGGVTDTQYF. This rearrangement joins TRBV11-2 to TRBJ2-3, with 10 nucleotides matching TRBD1. V shed 6 bases, J shed 3 bases, and the junction held 12 bases outside the gene matches. CDR3 length: 17 amino acids. Germline CDR1 is SGHAT and CDR2 is FQNNGV.

This clonotype was picked up many times. The V and J genes are TRBV29-1 and TRBJ2-7; D tentatively fits TRBD1 or TRBD2 (6 bases each). From germline, CDR1 is SQVTM and CDR2 ANQGSEA. CDR3 length equals 14 residues. The V end was cut by 4 bases, the J end by 0 bases, with 13 bases between. The CDR3 nucleotides read TGCAGCGTTGTGGTCGGGGGCTTCTCCTACGAGCAGTACTTC. It encodes CSVVVGGFSYEQYF.

This clonotype was seen ten or more times. The chain employs TRBV27 and TRBJ2-1; 7 nucleotides line up with TRBD1. There are 15 residues in the CDR3. V dropped 6 bases and J dropped 7; count of bases not matched to a gene: 12. Germline CDR1 is MNHEY and CDR2 is SMNVEV (reference sequence). The CDR3 protein is CASSTSTGPLNEQFF. The CDR3 coding sequence is TGTGCCAGCAGCACCTCGACAGGGCCTTTAAATGAGCAGTTCTTC.